One and the same sample provided the 30 T cell receptor beta chains below, sequenced in a study of PD-L1 blockade in urothelial cancer. Some clones are missing from TCRdb's copy, which holds only in-frame ones; the method was immunoSEQ multiplex PCR. The repertoire holds about 82,000 clones, with around 80% as singletons. The starting material was PBMCs, obtained around atezolizumab (anti-PD-L1) treatment. These TCRs come from a man aged 65-85 years with urothelial cancer.

This sequence joins TRBV19 and TRBJ1-2, with 7 nucleotides matching TRBD1. The CDR3 has 17 residues. Per germline, CDR1 LNHDA and CDR2 SQIVND (reference sequence). J was trimmed by 1 base and V by 6 bases; bases with no gene match: 14. The CDR3 spells CASSLVMDRINNYGYTF. The CDR3 bases are TGTGCCAGTAGCTTAGTGATGGACAGGATAAATAACTATGGCTACACCTTC.

The CDR3 DNA follows: TGTGCCAGCTCATCTTACTACGGGACAGGGGATACCTACGAGCAGTACTTC. It codes for CASSSYYGTGDTYEQYF. The rearrangement links TRBV18 to TRBJ2-7, with 10 nucleotides matching TRBD1. The germline V gene encodes CDR1 KGHSH and CDR2 LQKENI. J lost 2 bases, V lost 5 bases, and 12 bases had no gene match. The CDR3 runs to 17 residues.

In its sample, this clone was seen a few times. V and J are TRBV19 and TRBJ2-7, with 8 bases that match TRBD1. This CDR3 has 15 residues. Losses at the gene ends were 1 base for V and 2 bases for J; bases not matched to a gene: 4. CDR1 is LNHDA, CDR2 SQIVND, per germline (reference sequence). CDR3 in amino acids: CASSIGGTGAYEQYF. The CDR3 DNA is TGTGCCAGTAGTATAGGGGGGACAGGAGCCTACGAGCAGTACTTC.

The chain is built from TRBV28 and TRBJ2-3; possible D gene TRBD1, 6 bases. Germline CDR1 is MDHEN and CDR2 is SYDVKM. The V and J ends lost 5 bases and 4 bases respectively, with 13 bases between them. This CDR3 is 14 amino acids long. The CDR3 coding sequence is TGTGCCAGCAGTATTCTACAGGGTTCAGATACGCAGTATTTT. It translates to CASSILQGSDTQYF.

The rearrangement uses TRBV5-1 and TRBJ1-1; unclear D gene. The V gene's germline CDR1 is SGHRS and CDR2 YFSETQ. V shed 5 bases and J shed 4 bases, with 18 bases lying between them. CDR3 length: 15 amino acids. CDR3 nucleotide sequence: TGCGCCAGCAGTCCCAGCTTGGGCATGAGCACTGAAGCTTTCTTT. It is translated as CASSPSLGMSTEAFF. The complete variable domain, with remaining parts taken from reference TRBV5-1 and TRBJ1-1, reads KAGVTQTPRYLIKTRGQQVTLSCSPISGHRSVSWYQQTPGQGLQFLFEYFSETQRNKGNFPGRFSGRQFSNSRSEMNVSTLELGDSALYLCASSPSLGMSTEAFFGQGTRLTVV.

V gene TRBV9 combines with J gene TRBJ2-3, with D maybe TRBD1 (5 bases). The CDR3 runs to 14 residues. Germline loops: CDR1 SGDLS, CDR2 YYNGEE. The V end was cut by 2 bases, the J end by 6 bases, with 13 bases between. The CDR3 loop is CASSVLPGRDTQYF. The DNA of the CDR3 is TGTGCCAGCAGCGTGCTTCCAGGGCGTGATACGCAGTATTTT.

This clone was counted between two and nine times. The CDR3, as DNA: TGTGCCAGCAGCCCAAGAACGGGTCTCCACAATGAGCAGTTCTTC. This sequence encodes CASSPRTGLHNEQFF. J is TRBJ2-1 and V is TRBV11-3; D is ambiguous. The CDR3 covers 15 residues. The V end lost 5 bases, the J end lost 5 bases, and 16 bases lay between the germline ends. CDR1 and CDR2 (germline): SGHNT, YENEEA.

This clone was counted between two and nine times. DNA of the CDR3: TGTGCCAGCAGCTTAGACAGGGTTCAGCCCCAGCATTTT. It specifies CASSLDRVQPQHF. The chain combines TRBV7-9 with TRBJ1-5; a weak D match, TRBD1 (6 bases). Germline CDR1 and CDR2: SEHNR and FQNEAQ (reference sequence). CDR3 length equals 13 residues. Trimming took 1 base from V and 6 from J, leaving 7 bases between them.

V is TRBV19 and J is TRBJ2-5; D not resolved. The germline gives CDR1 LNHDA, CDR2 SQIVND (reference sequence). This CDR3 spans 15 amino acids. Trimming left V 0 bases short and J 1 base short, with 9 bases between. CDR3 residues: CASSIDSSLQETQYF. As DNA, the CDR3 is TGTGCCAGTAGTATAGACTCGTCCCTCCAAGAGACCCAGTACTTC.

The chain links TRBV11-3 to TRBJ2-5; 8 bases are shared with TRBD1. CDR1 is SGHNT, CDR2 YENEEA, per germline. The ends lost 4 bases at V and 0 bases at J; junction bases unmatched: 4. There are 15 residues in the CDR3. The CDR3 sequence is CASSSRTGYQETQYF. In DNA form, the CDR3 reads TGTGCCAGCAGCTCCAGGACAGGGTACCAAGAGACCCAGTACTTC.

The chain couples TRBV6-5 to TRBJ2-5; TRBD1 matches 7 bases. Germline V gene data show CDR1 as MNHEY and CDR2 as SVGAGI. Trimming removed 5 bases from V and 5 bases from J; junction bases left unmatched: 5. The CDR3 covers 13 residues. The CDR3 is CASSHRGVETQYF. The CDR3 nucleotides read TGTGCCAGCAGTCACAGGGGTGTGGAGACCCAGTACTTC.

The chain employs TRBV7-3 and TRBJ2-7; TRBD1 aligns across 7 bases. Germline V gene lookup returns CDR1 SGHTA and CDR2 FQGTGA. V lost 1 base to trimming and J lost 7 bases; unmatched junction nucleotides: 4. The CDR3 totals 13 residues. CDR3 loop: CASSLMGTAEQYF. The DNA of the CDR3 is TGTGCCAGCAGCTTAATGGGGACAGCAGAGCAGTACTTC.

The chain is built from TRBV6-1 and TRBJ1-5; 7 positions agree with TRBD1. The CDR3 runs 14 residues. CDR1 and CDR2 (germline): MNHNS, SASEGT. The ends lost 2 bases at V and 6 bases at J; junction bases unmatched: 4. CDR3 nucleotides: TGTGCCAGCAGTGAATCAGGGGGTAGTCAGCCCCAGCATTTT. This translates into CASSESGGSQPQHF.

The chain links TRBV27 to TRBJ1-6; D is possibly TRBD1 (5 bases). This CDR3 spans 16 amino acids. Trimming stripped 3 bases from V and 7 bases from J, with 16 bases between. CDR1 MNHEY and CDR2 SMNVEV come from the germline V gene (reference sequence). This chain's CDR3 is CASSFNRGERNSPLHF. CDR3 in DNA: TGTGCCAGCAGTTTTAATCGGGGGGAGCGGAATTCACCCCTCCACTTT.

The J gene is TRBJ2-5, the V gene TRBV7-9, with a possible D match to TRBD1 (6 bases). The germline gives CDR1 SEHNR, CDR2 FQNEAQ (reference sequence). CDR3 length: 14 amino acids. Trimming cost V 0 bases and J 2 bases, with 7 bases left between them. The CDR3 reads CASSLARGQETQYF. The CDR3 bases are TGTGCCAGCAGCTTAGCCAGGGGACAAGAGACCCAGTACTTC.

The J gene is TRBJ1-3, the V gene TRBV5-1; TRBD1 matches at 7 bases. There are 16 residues in the CDR3. Germline loops: CDR1 SGHRS, CDR2 YFSETQ. With 0 bases clipped from V and 0 bases from J, the junction kept 3 bases outside the gene matches. CDR3 nucleotide sequence: TGCGCCAGCAGCTTGGAAGGGGGCGGCTCTGGAAACACCATATATTTT. Its translation is CASSLEGGGSGNTIYF.

This CDR3 is CASSLELLAQETQYF. DNA of the CDR3: TGTGCCAGCAGCTTAGAGTTACTCGCACAAGAGACCCAGTACTTC. The chain couples TRBV7-9 to TRBJ2-5; D gene unclear. Deletions cut 1 base from V and 2 bases from J, with 11 bases between. The CDR3 length is 15 residues. CDR1 SEHNR and CDR2 FQNEAQ come from the germline V gene (reference sequence).

This chain joins TRBV11-3 and TRBJ2-1; TRBD2 agrees at 7 bases. The length of the CDR3 is 14 residues. Germline assignment: CDR1 SGHNT and CDR2 YENEEA. Trimming took 6 bases from V and 4 from J; bases not matched to a gene: 6. In nucleotides, the CDR3 is TGTGCCAGCAGTCGCGGCGGGGGTTACAATGAGCAGTTCTTC. Protein product: CASSRGGGYNEQFF.

The chain employs TRBV6-1 and TRBJ2-3; TRBD1 matches 10 bases. This CDR3 region has 14 residues. V was pared by 6 bases and J by 1 base, with 1 base of the junction left unmatched. Looked up from germline, CDR1 is MNHNS and CDR2 is SASEGT. Written as DNA, the CDR3 is TGTGCCAGCAGAGGGACAGGGGGCACAGATACGCAGTATTTT. Amino acids: CASRGTGGTDTQYF.

The chain has TRBV29-1 and TRBJ1-2; 10 nucleotides align to TRBD1. Germline CDR1 is SQVTM and CDR2 is ANQGSEA. This CDR3 contains 15 residues. J was trimmed by 4 bases and V by 4 bases; bases with no gene match: 9. The CDR3 nucleotides read TGCAGCGTTGTGGGGGACAGGGGACCGATCTATGGCTACACCTTC. Translated, it gives CSVVGDRGPIYGYTF.

The CDR3 reads CASSLLSGSEQYF. CDR3 sequence (DNA): TGTGCCAGCAGTCTACTTAGCGGGAGCGAGCAGTACTTC. The rearrangement uses TRBV7-2 and TRBJ2-7; TRBD2 matches 9 bases. Germline assignment: CDR1 SGHTA and CDR2 FQGNSA. This CDR3 contains 13 residues. Unmatched junction bases numbered 6, after V lost 6 bases and J lost 6 bases.

This clone has ten or more counts. The rearrangement uses TRBV2 and TRBJ1-4; TRBD1 is a possible D gene (6 bases). Trimming took 0 bases from V and 7 from J, leaving 12 bases between them. CDR3 size: 15 residues. Germline V lookup: CDR1 SNHLY, CDR2 FYNNEI. The CDR3, as DNA: TGTGCCAGCAGTGAAGCGAGGGGGTATACTGAAAAACTGTTTTTT. Residues: CASSEARGYTEKLFF.

The genes are TRBV2 and TRBJ2-3, with D perhaps TRBD2 (5 bases). Germline CDR1 SNHLY, CDR2 FYNNEI. V lost 3 bases, J lost 0 bases, and 7 bases lay in between. This CDR3 has 14 residues. The CDR3 DNA sequence: TGTGCCAGCAGTGAGCTAGCTAGCACAGATACGCAGTATTTT. Translating gives CASSELASTDTQYF.

J is TRBJ2-3 and V is TRBV4-2; D unclear. V was shortened by 7 bases and J by 1 base, with 15 bases between the two germline ends. This CDR3 is built from 15 residues. Germline V gene data show CDR1 as LGHNA and CDR2 as YNFKEQ. The CDR3 nucleotides are TGTGCCAGCACCCCGAGTGGGCTTCGCACAGATACGCAGTATTTT. Translating gives CASTPSGLRTDTQYF.

The V gene is TRBV18, the J gene TRBJ2-5; D unclear. This CDR3 has 12 amino acids. Germline V gives CDR1 KGHSH, CDR2 LQKENI. V was pared by 6 bases and J by 0 bases, with 5 bases between. Written as DNA, the CDR3 is TGTGCCAGCTCCCTGTACCAAGAGACCCAGTACTTC. Its translation: CASSLYQETQYF.

This chain joins TRBV4-2 and TRBJ1-5; D uncertain. This CDR3 region has 14 residues. Germline V gives CDR1 LGHNA, CDR2 YNFKEQ. V gave up 0 bases and J gave up 4 bases, with 7 bases separating them. DNA for the CDR3: TGTGCCAGCAGCCAAGATCGAGGTAATCAGCCCCAGCATTTT. Translating gives CASSQDRGNQPQHF.

J is TRBJ2-2 and V is TRBV7-2; 10 bases align to TRBD1. The germline gives CDR1 SGHTA, CDR2 FQGNSA. Trimming at V came to 4 bases and at J to 5 bases, leaving 4 bases not matched to a gene. CDR3 size: 15 residues. The CDR3 DNA follows: TGTGCCAGCAGCTCGACAGGGGGCAATACCGGGGAGCTGTTTTTT. Amino acid sequence: CASSSTGGNTGELFF. Drawing the rest from reference TRBV7-2 and TRBJ2-2, the complete variable domain is GAGVSQSPSNKVTEKGKDVELRCDPISGHTALYWYRQSLGQGLEFLIYFQGNSAPDKSGLPSDRFSAERTGGSVSTLTIQRTQQEDSAVYLCASSSTGGNTGELFFGEGSRLTVL.

The chain employs TRBV5-3 and TRBJ1-5; D is unclear. TRBV5-3 falls under the ORF class, with uncertain function. The CDR3 contains 15 residues. Trimming removed 8 bases from V and 2 bases from J, with 17 bases in between. DNA for the CDR3: TGTGCCAGCAGCCAAGAGTATGATGGCAATCAGCCCCAGCATTTT. It specifies CASSQEYDGNQPQHF.

This sequence joins TRBV28 and TRBJ1-1, with D unclear. Germline V CDR1 and CDR2: MDHEN, SYDVKM. The ends were cut back, 5 bases at V and 0 bases at J, with 16 bases in the middle. The CDR3 totals 16 residues. CDR3 in DNA: TGTGCCAGCAGTACCCGATTCGAGCCACTGAACACTGAAGCTTTCTTT. Translation gives CASSTRFEPLNTEAFF.

The chain couples TRBV14 to TRBJ1-1; 12 bases agree with TRBD1. This CDR3 region has 18 residues. V dropped 2 bases and J dropped 5; count of bases not matched to a gene: 12. CDR1 is SGHDN, CDR2 FVKESK, per germline. CDR3 DNA sequence: TGTGCCAGCAGCCAAAGGGGACAGGGGGCGTTGGCTATAACTGAAGCTTTCTTT. Its protein product is CASSQRGQGALAITEAFF. Variable domain in full (rest from reference TRBV14 and TRBJ1-1): EAGVTQFPSHSVIEKGQTVTLRCDPISGHDNLYWYRRVMGKEIKFLLHFVKESKQDESGMPNNRFLAERTGGTYSTLKVQPAELEDSGVYFCASSQRGQGALAITEAFFGQGTRLTVV.